This T cell receptor (beta chain) was sequenced for a study of blood T cells in healthy people across ages. There are 15 residues in the CDR3. Trimming at V came to 3 bases and at J to 7 bases, leaving 7 bases not matched to a gene. Germline CDR1 reads KGHSH; CDR2 reads LQKENI. Primed by a sample-barcoded 5' primer and a J-beta primer mix, a second PCR proceeded for 7 to 11 cycles. There were at least 2.5 million CDR3-containing paired-end reads obtained from each sample. TCRdb processed the 5' RACE reads anew with MiXCR; each CDR3 protein has one entry. This table has approximately 2,000,000 distinct CDR3 sequences, 30% to 40% appearing once.

Sequencing used blood. This receptor was identified in a human donor in good health. The V call is TRBV18, the J call TRBJ2-1; the match to TRBD2 covers 9 bases. CDR3 region: CASSPVLAGKNEQFF. DNA of the CDR3: TGTGCCAGCTCACCGGTCCTAGCGGGGAAGAATGAGCAGTTCTTC.